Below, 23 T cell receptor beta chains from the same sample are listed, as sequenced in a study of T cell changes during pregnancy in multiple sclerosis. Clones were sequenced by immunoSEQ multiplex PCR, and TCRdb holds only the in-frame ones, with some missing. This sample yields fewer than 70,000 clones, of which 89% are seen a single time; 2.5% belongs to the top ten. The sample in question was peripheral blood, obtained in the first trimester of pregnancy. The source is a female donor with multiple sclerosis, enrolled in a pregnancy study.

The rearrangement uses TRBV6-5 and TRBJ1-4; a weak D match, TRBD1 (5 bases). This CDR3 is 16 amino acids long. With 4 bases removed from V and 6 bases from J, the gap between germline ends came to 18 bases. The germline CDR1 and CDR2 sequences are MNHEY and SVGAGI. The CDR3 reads CASSSTSGRGYEKLFF. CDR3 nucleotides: TGTGCCAGCAGTTCGACGTCAGGGAGGGGATATGAAAAACTGTTTTTT.

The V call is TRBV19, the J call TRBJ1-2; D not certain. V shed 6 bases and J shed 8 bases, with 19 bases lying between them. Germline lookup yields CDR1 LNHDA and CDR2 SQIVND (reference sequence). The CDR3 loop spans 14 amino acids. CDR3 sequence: CASRTSQESEGYTF. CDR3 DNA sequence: TGTGCCAGTAGGACATCGCAAGAATCGGAAGGCTACACCTTC.

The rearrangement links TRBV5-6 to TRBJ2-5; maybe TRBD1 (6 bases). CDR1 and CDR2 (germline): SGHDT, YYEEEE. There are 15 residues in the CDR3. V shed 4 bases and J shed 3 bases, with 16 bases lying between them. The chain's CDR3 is CASSPPGEGKETQYF. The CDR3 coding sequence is TGTGCCAGCAGCCCGCCAGGGGAAGGTAAAGAGACCCAGTACTTC.

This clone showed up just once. CDR3 bases: TGCGCCAGCAGTGACCAGAACACCGGGGAGCTGTTTTTT. Amino acids: CASSDQNTGELFF. The V and J genes are TRBV10-1 and TRBJ2-2; D remains ambiguous. CDR1 is WNHNN, CDR2 SYGVQD, per germline (reference sequence). V lost 3 bases and J lost 1, with 3 bases in between. CDR3 length equals 13 residues.

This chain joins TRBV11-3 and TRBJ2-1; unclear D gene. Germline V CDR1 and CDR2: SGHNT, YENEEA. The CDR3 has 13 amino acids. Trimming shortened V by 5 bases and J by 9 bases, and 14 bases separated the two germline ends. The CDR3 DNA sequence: TGTGCCAGCAGCACCAGGCCTAATACTGAGCAGTTCTTC. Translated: CASSTRPNTEQFF.

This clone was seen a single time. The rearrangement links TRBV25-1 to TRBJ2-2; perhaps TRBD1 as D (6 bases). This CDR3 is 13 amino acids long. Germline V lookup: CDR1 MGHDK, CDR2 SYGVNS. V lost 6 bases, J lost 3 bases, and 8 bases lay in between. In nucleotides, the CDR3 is TGTGCCAGCAGCGGACAGCACACCGGGGAGCTGTTTTTT. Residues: CASSGQHTGELFF.

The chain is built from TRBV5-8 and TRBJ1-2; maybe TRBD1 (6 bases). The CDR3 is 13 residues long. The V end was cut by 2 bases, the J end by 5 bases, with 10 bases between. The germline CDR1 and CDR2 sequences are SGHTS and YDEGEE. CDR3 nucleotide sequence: TGTGCCAGCAGCTTTCTCAGGGGTTATGGCTACACCTTC. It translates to CASSFLRGYGYTF.

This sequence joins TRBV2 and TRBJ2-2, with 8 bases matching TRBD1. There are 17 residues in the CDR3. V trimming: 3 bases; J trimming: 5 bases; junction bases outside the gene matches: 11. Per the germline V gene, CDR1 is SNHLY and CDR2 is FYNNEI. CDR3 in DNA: TGTGCCAGCAGTGACGCCTCGGACAGGGTTGGTACCGGGGAGCTGTTTTTT. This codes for CASSDASDRVGTGELFF.

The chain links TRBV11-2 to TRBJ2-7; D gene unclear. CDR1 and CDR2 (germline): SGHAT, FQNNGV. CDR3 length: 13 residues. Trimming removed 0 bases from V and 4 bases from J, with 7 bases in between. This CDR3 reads CASSLEAGYEQYF. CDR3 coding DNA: TGTGCCAGCAGCTTAGAGGCAGGATACGAGCAGTACTTC.

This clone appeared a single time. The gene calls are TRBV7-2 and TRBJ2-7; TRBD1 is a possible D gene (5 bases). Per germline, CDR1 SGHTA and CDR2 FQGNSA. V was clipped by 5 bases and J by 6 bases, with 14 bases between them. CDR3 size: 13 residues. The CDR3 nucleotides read TGTGCCAGCAGCGACGTCCAGGGTTCCGAGCAGTACTTC. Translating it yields CASSDVQGSEQYF. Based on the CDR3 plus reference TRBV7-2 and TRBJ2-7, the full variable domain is GAGVSQSPSNKVTEKGKDVELRCDPISGHTALYWYRQSLGQGLEFLIYFQGNSAPDKSGLPSDRFSAERTGGSVSTLTIQRTQQEDSAVYLCASSDVQGSEQYFGPGTRLTVT.

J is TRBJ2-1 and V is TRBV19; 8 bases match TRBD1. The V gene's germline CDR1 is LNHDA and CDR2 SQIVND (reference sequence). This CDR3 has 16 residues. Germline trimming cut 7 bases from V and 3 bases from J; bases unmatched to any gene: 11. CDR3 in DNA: TGTGCCAGTACCAAAGGGCCCGGACAGGGCTACAATGAGCAGTTCTTC. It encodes CASTKGPGQGYNEQFF. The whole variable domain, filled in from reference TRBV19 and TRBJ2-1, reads DGGITQSPKYLFRKEGQNVTLSCEQNLNHDAMYWYRQDPGQGLRLIYYSQIVNDFQKGDIAEGYSVSREKKESFPLTVTSAQKNPTAFYLCASTKGPGQGYNEQFFGPGTRLTVL.

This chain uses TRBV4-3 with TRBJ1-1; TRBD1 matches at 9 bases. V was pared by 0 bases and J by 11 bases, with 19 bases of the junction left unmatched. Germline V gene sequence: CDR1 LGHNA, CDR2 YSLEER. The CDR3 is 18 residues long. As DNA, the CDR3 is TGCGCCAGCAGCCAAGAGGGACAGGGATCGCCTAACAGATTGGGGGCTTTCTTT. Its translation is CASSQEGQGSPNRLGAFF.

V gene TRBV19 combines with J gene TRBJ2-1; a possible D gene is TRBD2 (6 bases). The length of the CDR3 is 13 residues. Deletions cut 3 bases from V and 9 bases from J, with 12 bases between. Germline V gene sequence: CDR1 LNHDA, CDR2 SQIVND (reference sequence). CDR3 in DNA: TGTGCCAGTAGTATTTCGACTAGTACTGAGCAGTTCTTC. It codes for CASSISTSTEQFF.

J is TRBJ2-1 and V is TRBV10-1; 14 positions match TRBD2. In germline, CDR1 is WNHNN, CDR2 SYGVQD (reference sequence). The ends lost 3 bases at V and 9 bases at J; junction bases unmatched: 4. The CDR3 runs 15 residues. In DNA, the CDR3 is TGCGCCAGCAGTGATGCGGGACTAGCGGGAGCTGAGCAGTTCTTC. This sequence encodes CASSDAGLAGAEQFF.

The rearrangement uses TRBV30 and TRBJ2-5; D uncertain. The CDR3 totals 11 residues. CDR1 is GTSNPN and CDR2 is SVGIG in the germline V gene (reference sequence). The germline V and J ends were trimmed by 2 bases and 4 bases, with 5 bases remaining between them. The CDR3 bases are TGTGCCTGGAGTATCGGAGAGACCCAGTACTTC. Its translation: CAWSIGETQYF.

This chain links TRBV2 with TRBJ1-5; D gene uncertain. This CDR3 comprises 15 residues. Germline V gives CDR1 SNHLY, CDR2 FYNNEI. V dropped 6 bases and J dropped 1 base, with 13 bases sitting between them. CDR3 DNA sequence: TGTGCCAGCAGCGCAGCTTCGAGGAGCAATCAGCCCCAGCATTTT. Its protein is CASSAASRSNQPQHF.

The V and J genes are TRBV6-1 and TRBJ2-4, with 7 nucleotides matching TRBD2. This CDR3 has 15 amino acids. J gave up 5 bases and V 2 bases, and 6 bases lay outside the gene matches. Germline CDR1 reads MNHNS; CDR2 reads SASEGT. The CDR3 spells CASSEPSSGQNIQYF. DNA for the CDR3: TGTGCCAGCAGTGAACCATCTAGCGGCCAAAACATTCAGTACTTC.

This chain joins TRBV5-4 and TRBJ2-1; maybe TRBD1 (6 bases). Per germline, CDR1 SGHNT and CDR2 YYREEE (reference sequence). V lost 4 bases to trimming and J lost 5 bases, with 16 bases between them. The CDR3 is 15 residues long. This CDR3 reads CASSPTGYPDNEQFF. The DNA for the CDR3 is TGTGCCAGCAGCCCTACAGGGTACCCGGACAATGAGCAGTTCTTC.

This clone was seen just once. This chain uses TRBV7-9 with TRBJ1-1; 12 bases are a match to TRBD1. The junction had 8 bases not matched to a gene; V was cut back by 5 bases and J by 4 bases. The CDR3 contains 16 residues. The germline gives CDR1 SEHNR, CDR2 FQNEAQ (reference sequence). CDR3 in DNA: TGTGCCAGCAGCCGGGGACAGGGGGCGTTAGGCACTGAAGCTTTCTTT. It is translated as CASSRGQGALGTEAFF.

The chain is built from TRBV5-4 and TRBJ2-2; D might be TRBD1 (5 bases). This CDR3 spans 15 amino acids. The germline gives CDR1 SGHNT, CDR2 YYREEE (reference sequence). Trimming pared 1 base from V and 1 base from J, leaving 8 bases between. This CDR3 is CASSLFDRNTGELFF. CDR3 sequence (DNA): TGTGCCAGCAGCTTGTTTGACAGGAACACCGGGGAGCTGTTTTTT.

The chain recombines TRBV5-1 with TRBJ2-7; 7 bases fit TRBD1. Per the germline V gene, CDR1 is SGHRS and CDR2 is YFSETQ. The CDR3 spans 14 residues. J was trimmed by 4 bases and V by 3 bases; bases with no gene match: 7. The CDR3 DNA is TGCGCCAGCAGCTGGGGACAGTCCAATTACGAGCAGTACTTC. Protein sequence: CASSWGQSNYEQYF.

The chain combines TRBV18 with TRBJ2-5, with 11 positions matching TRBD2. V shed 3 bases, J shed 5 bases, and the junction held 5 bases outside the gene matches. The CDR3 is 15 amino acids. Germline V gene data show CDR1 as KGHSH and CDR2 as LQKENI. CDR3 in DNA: TGTGCCAGCTCACCGCTAGCGGGAGGTGGTGAGACCCAGTACTTC. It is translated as CASSPLAGGGETQYF.

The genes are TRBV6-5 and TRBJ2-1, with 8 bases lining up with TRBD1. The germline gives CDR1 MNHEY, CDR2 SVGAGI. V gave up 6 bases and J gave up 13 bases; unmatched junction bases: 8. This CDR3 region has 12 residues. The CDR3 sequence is CASRSPGGHQFF. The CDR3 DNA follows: TGTGCCAGCAGATCGCCAGGGGGCCATCAGTTCTTC.